One sample yielded the 16 T cell receptor beta chains listed below, sequenced in a study of regulatory T cells in long-lasting Graves disease. Combining iRepertoire HTBI primers with Arm-PCR of CDR3 regions, the authors built TCR beta libraries. In TCRdb, the multiplex PCR reads were re-called with MiXCR into one record per CDR3 protein. The profile shows 400,000 to 550,000 distinct CDR3 sequences, about 16% of them singletons. Time point defined: newly diagnosed GD, antithyroid drugs for less than 3 months. PBMCs were the source of the RNA used for TCR sequencing. The data also belong to a second study, concerning T cells in Graves' hyperthyroidism and ophthalmopathy.

The sample here was peripheral blood mononuclear cells (PBMCs), taken at new diagnosis, from a patient treated with antithyroid drugs. The source of these receptors is a woman younger than 45 with Graves disease.

This clonotype was counted ten times or more. V usage is TRBV27 and J usage is TRBJ1-1; TRBD1 matches 8 bases. From germline, CDR1 is MNHEY and CDR2 SMNVEV (reference sequence). The CDR3 contains 16 residues. The V and J ends lost 7 bases and 1 base, in that order; junction bases with no gene match: 11. CDR3 sequence reads: CASIRRVGQANTEAFF. DNA of the CDR3: TGTGCCAGCATACGAAGGGTGGGACAGGCGAACACTGAAGCTTTCTTT.

CDR3 residues: CASSLGRDRRWTEAFF. CDR3 nucleotides: TGTGCCAGCAGCTTAGGTAGGGACAGGCGGTGGACTGAAGCTTTCTTT. V is TRBV7-9 and J is TRBJ1-1, with 8 nucleotides matching TRBD1. J gave up 5 bases and V 1 base, and 9 bases lay outside the gene matches. The CDR3 totals 16 residues. Germline assignment: CDR1 SEHNR and CDR2 FQNEAQ (reference sequence).

There are many counts of this clonotype. This chain joins TRBV20-1 and TRBJ2-5; tentatively, D is TRBD1 (5 bases). Trimming stripped 5 bases from V and 3 bases from J, with 16 bases between. The CDR3 length is 14 residues. Germline V CDR1 and CDR2: DFQATT, SNEGSKA (reference sequence). The CDR3 DNA is TGCAGTGCTGGGTCGGGTGTGACAGAAGAGACCCAGTACTTC. Translated: CSAGSGVTEETQYF.

This clonotype was picked up a small number of times. This chain joins TRBV7-6 and TRBJ2-1, with 10 bases fitting TRBD2. Germline V gene data show CDR1 as SGHVS and CDR2 as FNYEAQ. This CDR3 is 12 amino acids long. CDR3 protein: CSSGRAINEQFF. CDR3 nucleotides: TGTTCAAGCGGGAGGGCCATAAATGAGCAGTTCTTC. The whole variable domain, remainder taken from reference TRBV7-6 and TRBJ2-1, is GAGVSQSPRYKVTKRGQDVALRCDPISGHVSLYWYRQALGQGPEFLTYFNYEAQQDKSGLPNDRFSAERPEGSISTLTIQRTEQRDSAMYRCSSGRAINEQFFGPGTRLTVL.

On this clonotype: The junction shows a germline mismatch at one end, possibly a read error. The rearrangement joins TRBV5-1 to TRBJ2-3; 13 positions agree with TRBD2. The CDR3 has 17 residues. CDR1 is SGHRS, CDR2 YFSETQ, per germline. The CDR3 loop is CASGLIGLAGGTDTQYF. In nucleotides, the CDR3 is TGCGCCAGCGGCTTAATTGGACTAGCGGGAGGCACAGATACGCAGTATTTT.

The chain is built from TRBV6-2 or TRBV6-3 and TRBJ2-5; the match to TRBD2 covers 8 bases. Germline CDR1 is MNHEY and CDR2 is SVGEGT. The V gene end was trimmed by 7 bases and the J gene end by 5 bases; junction bases not matched to a gene: 6. The CDR3 sequence is 13 residues long. CDR3 in amino acids: CASTRTSLETQYF. For the CDR3, the DNA is TGTGCCAGCACCCGGACTAGCTTGGAGACCCAGTACTTC.

In this sample, this clonotype turned up many times. This CDR3 is CASSQDISPPLHF. The CDR3 coding sequence is TGTGCCAGCAGCCAAGATATCTCACCACCCCTCCACTTT. This chain uses TRBV3-1 with TRBJ1-6; D gene uncertain. Trimming pared 0 bases from V and 11 bases from J, leaving 8 bases between. Germline V gene sequence: CDR1 LGHDT, CDR2 YNNKEL (reference sequence). The CDR3 runs 13 residues.

This clonotype was detected many times. This chain joins TRBV20-1 and TRBJ2-3; D remains ambiguous. Germline assignment: CDR1 DFQATT and CDR2 SNEGSKA (reference sequence). CDR3 length: 13 amino acids. V was clipped by 1 base and J by 2 bases, with 7 bases between them. The CDR3 protein is CSARAPNTDTQYF. CDR3 nucleotides: TGCAGTGCTAGAGCCCCAAACACAGATACGCAGTATTTT.

This chain links TRBV29-1 with TRBJ2-1; TRBD1 matches 9 bases. CDR3 size: 13 residues. Unmatched junction bases numbered 4, after V lost 3 bases and J lost 7 bases. Germline V lookup: CDR1 SQVTM, CDR2 ANQGSEA. The CDR3 DNA reads TGCAGCGTTGACTGGGACAGGGAAAATGAGCAGTTCTTC. Its translation is CSVDWDRENEQFF.

This clonotype was found a few times. This chain uses TRBV12-3 or TRBV12-4 with TRBJ1-1, with 7 bases that match TRBD1. The trim removed 7 bases at V and 4 bases at J, leaving 6 bases unmatched. CDR3 length equals 13 residues. CDR3 protein: CASMRQGGTEAFF. The CDR3 DNA is TGTGCCAGCATGCGGCAGGGGGGCACTGAAGCTTTCTTT.

In its sample, this clonotype was seen many times. The rearrangement uses TRBV6-2 or TRBV6-3 and TRBJ2-2; weak D call: TRBD2 (6 bases). V was cut by 5 bases and J by 6 bases, with 19 bases left in between. This CDR3 is built from 16 residues. The germline CDR1 and CDR2 sequences are MNHEY and SVGEGT. This CDR3 is CASSAGSERGAGELFF. Written as DNA, the CDR3 is TGTGCCAGCAGTGCGGGATCAGAGCGCGGGGCCGGGGAGCTGTTTTTT.

V is TRBV5-8 and J is TRBJ1-5, with D possibly being TRBD1 (5 bases). The CDR3 runs to 15 residues. The germline V gene has CDR1 SGHTS and CDR2 YDEGEE. Trimming took 3 bases from V and 1 from J, leaving 11 bases between them. CDR3 bases: TGTGCCAGCAGCTCACATGGGGCAAGCAATCAGCCCCAGCATTTT. Translation: CASSSHGASNQPQHF.

This clonotype was observed a few times. The V and J genes are TRBV7-9 and TRBJ2-7; TRBD2 matches 11 bases. Trimming removed 2 bases from V and 4 bases from J; junction bases left unmatched: 4. There are 15 residues in the CDR3. Germline CDR1 SEHNR, CDR2 FQNEAQ (reference sequence). This CDR3 reads CASSLHSGRAYEQYF. CDR3 nucleotides: TGTGCCAGCAGCTTACATAGCGGGAGGGCTTACGAGCAGTACTTC. Full variable domain (rest looked up from reference TRBV7-9 and TRBJ2-7): DTGVSQNPRHKITKRGQNVTFRCDPISEHNRLYWYRQTLGQGPEFLTYFQNEAQLEKSRLLSDRFSAERPKGSFSTLEIQRTEQGDSAMYLCASSLHSGRAYEQYFGPGTRLTVT.

V and J are TRBV29-1 and TRBJ1-3; tentative D call: TRBD1 (5 bases). Germline CDR1 and CDR2: SQVTM and ANQGSEA. CDR3 length: 13 amino acids. The V end lost 6 bases, the J end lost 1 base, and 10 bases lay between the germline ends. This chain's CDR3 is CSVSEGSGNTIYF. Here the CDR3 DNA reads TGCAGCGTAAGCGAGGGGTCTGGAAACACCATATATTTT. Filled out from reference TRBV29-1 and TRBJ1-3, the complete variable domain reads SAVISQKPSRDICQRGTSLTIQCQVDSQVTMMFWYRQQPGQSLTLIATANQGSEATYESGFVIDKFPISRPNLTFSTLTVSNMSPEDSSIYLCSVSEGSGNTIYFGEGSWLTVV.

The sample holds a few counts of this clonotype. This rearrangement joins TRBV4-1 to TRBJ2-7; TRBD2 is a possible D gene (6 bases). The CDR3 consists of 13 residues. V was trimmed by 5 bases and J by 2 bases, leaving 10 bases between them. Germline-derived CDR1 and CDR2 are MGHRA and YSYEKL. The CDR3 here is CASSSASAYEQYF. The CDR3 DNA is TGCGCCAGCAGCTCAGCTAGCGCCTACGAGCAGTACTTC.

This rearrangement joins TRBV6-1 to TRBJ2-1, with a possible D match to TRBD2 (6 bases). Germline lookup yields CDR1 MNHNS and CDR2 SASEGT. Trimming pared 6 bases from V and 0 bases from J, leaving 15 bases between. This CDR3 is built from 16 residues. The CDR3 coding sequence is TGTGCCAGCAGATCCGGTAGCGGAAACTCCTACAATGAGCAGTTCTTC. Its protein is CASRSGSGNSYNEQFF.